Listed below are T cell receptor beta chains from one sample, sequenced in a study of shared clonotypes between healthy human individuals. The assay was immunoSEQ multiplex PCR, and TCRdb's table has in-frame clones only and misses some. The data contain some 2.1 million clones, 85% to 95% of them singletons. The sample taken for sequencing was naive CD8+ T cells sorted from blood. The receptors were gathered from a young man in good health. CDR3s include the opening cysteine and the closing phenylalanine or tryptophan. A D gene is named only where the DNA matches it firmly.

>12|TRBV13|TRBJ2-7|-
CASSFGGPEQYF
TGTGCCAGCAGCTTCGGGGGACCCGAGCAGTACTTC
>14|TRBV6-1|TRBJ2-7|-
CASSKLDRTYEQYF
TGTGCCAGCAGTAAACTAGACAGGACCTACGAGCAGTACTTC
>20|TRBV21-1|TRBJ1-3|-
CASSKEIGHCRHLSGNTIYF
TGTGCCAGCAGCAAAGAGATAGGGCATTGCCGGCACCTCTCTGGAAACACCATATATTTT
>17|TRBV4-2|TRBJ1-6|-
CASSQDGGGGLDSPLHF
TGTGCCAGCAGCCAAGATGGAGGGGGGGGGCTGGATTCACCCCTCCACTTT
>12|TRBV21-1|TRBJ1-6|-
CARQGANSPLHF
TGTGCCAGACAGGGGGCTAACTCACCCCTCCACTTT
>16|TRBV6-1|TRBJ2-3|-
CASSEAYRFSTDTQYF
TGTGCCAGCAGTGAAGCGTATCGCTTTAGCACAGATACGCAGTATTTT
>14|TRBV19|TRBJ1-1|-
CASKDRYMNTEAFF
TGTGCCAGTAAGGACAGATACATGAACACTGAAGCTTTCTTT
>13|TRBV28|TRBJ1-1|-
CASSFFRDTEAFF
TGTGCCAGCAGTTTCTTCAGAGACACTGAAGCTTTCTTT
>16|TRBV10-2|TRBJ2-1|-
CASSESIPGSYNEQFF
TGCGCCAGCAGTGAGTCGATACCTGGTTCCTACAATGAGCAGTTCTTC
>16|TRBV4-3|TRBJ1-1|-
CASSQDGMGENTEAFF
TGCGCCAGCAGCCAAGACGGGATGGGGGAGAACACTGAAGCTTTCTTT
>17|TRBV28|TRBJ2-7|-
CASSFSGPGLIGYEQYF
TGTGCCAGCAGTTTCTCAGGTCCAGGGTTAATTGGATACGAGCAGTACTTC
>16|TRBV4-1|TRBJ1-2|TRBD1
CASSPAETGGFYGYTF
TGCGCCAGCAGCCCCGCTGAGACAGGGGGCTTCTATGGCTACACCTTC
>15|TRBV4-3|TRBJ2-7|-
CASSQARDGTYEQYF
TGCGCCAGCAGCCAAGCTCGTGACGGCACCTACGAGCAGTACTTC
>13|TRBV5-6|TRBJ2-7|-
CASSSGSDYEQYF
TGTGCCAGCAGTTCTGGATCAGACTACGAGCAGTACTTC